This T cell receptor (beta chain) was identified in a study of blood T cells in healthy people across ages. Regarding the study as a whole: Long-lived and aged donors differed, with more naive CD4+ cells and higher diversity in the long-lived. The unsorted PBMCs prevented any conclusive comparison of naive versus antigen-experienced cells. In older individuals, TCR beta diversity per million T cells was lower, falling roughly linearly with age.

Donor samples were obtained from healthy Caucasian individuals from Russia, aged 6 to 90. Primers used in a second PCR of roughly 6 to 11 cycles were a sample-barcoded 5' primer and a J-beta primer mix. TCRdb reanalysed the 5' RACE reads using MiXCR and keeps one entry per CDR3 protein. The sample records approximately 810,000 distinct CDR3 sequences, about 30% being singletons. This clonotype was counted ten times or more. The antigen is undetermined. V lost 4 bases and J lost 0; bases outside the gene matches: 4. The CDR3 has 16 residues. CDR1 SGHAT and CDR2 FQNNGV come from the germline V gene. This receptor was obtained from a woman aged 80 or older in good health. The sequenced sample consisted of blood. V is TRBV11-2 and J is TRBJ2-1; 9 bases fit TRBD2. The CDR3 region is CASSWGLATSYNEQFF. In DNA, the CDR3 is TGTGCCAGCAGCTGGGGACTAGCTACCTCCTACAATGAGCAGTTCTTC.